Listed here are 27 T cell receptor beta chains from one sample, sequenced in a study of shared clonotypes between healthy human individuals. Using immunoSEQ multiplex PCR, the repertoire was profiled, and TCRdb retains in-frame clones only, with some absent. The sample carries about 2.4 million clones, around 90% recorded once. Material for sequencing was naive CD4+ T cells sorted from blood. Sample subset: CD45RA+ positively selected. Every receptor here comes from a man aged 18 to 29 in good health.

As for this clone: This sample includes further DNA sequences coding for the same CDR3. The chain recombines TRBV12-5 with TRBJ2-7, with 9 positions matching TRBD1. Germline-derived CDR1 and CDR2 are LGHNT and FRNRAP. The CDR3 runs to 16 residues. V dropped 0 bases and J dropped 2; count of bases not matched to a gene: 5. The CDR3 DNA reads TGTGCTAGTGGTTTGGTACTGGGACAGGGCGCCTACGAGCAGTACTTC. It codes for CASGLVLGQGAYEQYF.

This rearrangement joins TRBV27 to TRBJ1-1; 7 nucleotides match TRBD1. Looked up from germline, CDR1 is MNHEY and CDR2 is SMNVEV (reference sequence). This CDR3 is 14 amino acids long. The V segment lost 3 bases and the J segment 1 base; nucleotides outside the gene matches: 2. As DNA, the CDR3 is TGTGCCAGCAGTTTCAACAGGGGGAACACTGAAGCTTTCTTT. Its translation is CASSFNRGNTEAFF.

The rearrangement links TRBV10-3 to TRBJ1-2, with a possible D match to TRBD1 (5 bases). This CDR3 spans 12 amino acids. Trimming took off 11 bases at V and 5 bases at J, with 15 bases between the two ends. Germline CDR1 and CDR2: ENHRY and SYGVKD. The CDR3 DNA reads as TGTGCCCTCCAGGGCGATGGATATGGCTACACCTTC. It translates to CALQGDGYGYTF.

The V gene is TRBV7-2, the J gene TRBJ2-1; 10 bases line up with TRBD1. The CDR3 spans 16 residues. The V segment lost 2 bases and the J segment 2 bases; nucleotides outside the gene matches: 3. Germline V gene data show CDR1 as SGHTA and CDR2 as FQGNSA. CDR3 loop: CASSLNGQGAYNEQFF. The CDR3 nucleotides are TGTGCCAGCAGCTTAAACGGACAGGGGGCCTACAATGAGCAGTTCTTC.

The chain couples TRBV28 to TRBJ1-1; TRBD1 agrees at 9 bases. This CDR3 region has 15 residues. V trimming: 2 bases; J trimming: 4 bases; junction bases outside the gene matches: 5. The V gene's germline CDR1 is MDHEN and CDR2 SYDVKM. As DNA, the CDR3 is TGTGCCAGCAGTTTAGGGGACAGGGCGGGCACTGAAGCTTTCTTT. Its translation is CASSLGDRAGTEAFF.

The rearrangement joins TRBV21-1 to TRBJ2-6; the table's D call, TRBD2, was not checked against the DNA. TRBV21-1 is labeled a pseudogene. The CDR3 length is 14 residues. The CDR3 reads CASSKILGANVLTF. The DNA of the CDR3 is TGTGCCAGCAGCAAAATTTTAGGGGCCAACGTCCTGACTTTC.

This clone was counted once. The genes are TRBV28 and TRBJ1-2, with D possibly being TRBD1 (5 bases). The CDR3 is 15 amino acids. Germline values: CDR1 MDHEN, CDR2 SYDVKM. V shed 6 bases and J shed 4 bases, with 18 bases lying between them. CDR3 bases: TGTGCCAGCAGCTCTAACGTCGGGGCGAGCTATGGCTACACCTTC. Its protein is CASSSNVGASYGYTF.

The chain couples TRBV25-1 to TRBJ2-3; 11 bases are a match to TRBD1. Germline V gives CDR1 MGHDK, CDR2 SYGVNS. This CDR3 has 15 residues. V dropped 8 bases and J dropped 5; count of bases not matched to a gene: 9. CDR3 in amino acids: CASAAGTGGLDTQYF. The CDR3 DNA reads as TGTGCCAGCGCCGCCGGGACAGGGGGTTTAGATACGCAGTATTTT.

The rearrangement links TRBV11-2 to TRBJ1-3; 8 nucleotides line up with TRBD1. J lost 2 bases, V lost 4 bases, and 1 base had no gene match. The CDR3 has 14 residues. Germline V gene data show CDR1 as SGHAT and CDR2 as FQNNGV. The CDR3 here is CASSSTGAGNTIYF. The DNA for the CDR3 is TGTGCCAGCAGCTCGACAGGGGCTGGAAACACCATATATTTT.

This chain uses TRBV19 with TRBJ1-1; no reliable D call. The CDR3 sequence is 15 residues long. The V gene's germline CDR1 is LNHDA and CDR2 SQIVND (reference sequence). Trimming shortened V by 3 bases and J by 6 bases, and 17 bases separated the two germline ends. The CDR3 region is CASSISLSSFPEAFF. The CDR3 DNA sequence: TGTGCCAGTAGTATCTCTCTGTCGTCCTTCCCTGAAGCTTTCTTT. Filled out from reference TRBV19 and TRBJ1-1, the complete variable domain reads DGGITQSPKYLFRKEGQNVTLSCEQNLNHDAMYWYRQDPGQGLRLIYYSQIVNDFQKGDIAEGYSVSREKKESFPLTVTSAQKNPTAFYLCASSISLSSFPEAFFGQGTRLTVV.

The chain couples TRBV6-6 to TRBJ1-1, with D perhaps matching TRBD1 (5 bases). Germline CDR1 and CDR2: MNHNY and SVGAGI (reference sequence). V was shortened by 6 bases and J by 2 bases, with 13 bases between the two germline ends. The CDR3 length is 14 residues. CDR3: CASRATDLNTEAFF. CDR3 sequence (DNA): TGTGCCAGCAGGGCGACAGATCTAAACACTGAAGCTTTCTTT.

The chain links TRBV5-4 to TRBJ2-6; weak D call: TRBD1 (6 bases). The V end was cut by 8 bases, the J end by 1 base, with 16 bases between. Germline V gene lookup returns CDR1 SGHNT and CDR2 YYREEE (reference sequence). The CDR3 has 16 residues. The CDR3 sequence: CASWTAEKSGANVLTF. The DNA for the CDR3 is TGTGCCAGTTGGACAGCCGAGAAGTCTGGGGCCAACGTCCTGACTTTC.

The chain uses TRBV5-6 and TRBJ1-2; D is possibly TRBD1 (6 bases). The CDR3 covers 14 residues. V shed 1 base and J shed 2 bases, with 9 bases lying between them. CDR1 is SGHDT, CDR2 YYEEEE, per germline. The CDR3 loop is CASSLRQANYGYTF. The CDR3 region has the DNA TGTGCCAGCAGCTTGCGACAGGCAAACTATGGCTACACCTTC.

The rearrangement joins TRBV13 to TRBJ2-7; possibly TRBD1 or TRBD2 for D (5 bases each). Trimming left V 5 bases short and J 2 bases short, with 16 bases between. The CDR3 length is 15 residues. Germline values: CDR1 PRHDT, CDR2 FYEKMQ (reference sequence). DNA for the CDR3: TGTGCCAGCAGCCCACCCGGGACCGACCCCTACGAGCAGTACTTC. This encodes CASSPPGTDPYEQYF.

V and J are TRBV5-4 and TRBJ1-2; 7 nucleotides agree with TRBD1. CDR3 length equals 13 residues. V was clipped by 4 bases and J by 4 bases; unmatched bases: 4. Germline V lookup: CDR1 SGHNT, CDR2 YYREEE (reference sequence). The CDR3 protein is CASSPGTVYGYTF. For the CDR3, the DNA is TGTGCCAGCAGCCCCGGGACAGTCTATGGCTACACCTTC.

J is TRBJ1-3 and V is TRBV5-1, with a weak D call TRBD1 (5 bases). The V end was cut by 0 bases, the J end by 0 bases, with 10 bases between. Germline assignment: CDR1 SGHRS and CDR2 YFSETQ. CDR3 length: 16 amino acids. The CDR3 loop is CASSLGDGSSGNTIYF. CDR3 coding DNA: TGCGCCAGCAGCTTGGGGGACGGTAGCTCTGGAAACACCATATATTTT.

The sample holds one count of this clone. V usage is TRBV5-1 and J usage is TRBJ2-1, with D possibly TRBD2 on 5 matching bases. The ends were cut back, 4 bases at V and 10 bases at J, with 12 bases in the middle. CDR1 is SGHRS, CDR2 YFSETQ, per germline. CDR3 length: 12 residues. The chain's CDR3 is CASSPETREQFF. In DNA form, the CDR3 reads TGCGCCAGCAGCCCCGAAACTAGAGAGCAGTTCTTC.

The chain carries TRBV6-5 and TRBJ2-7; D perhaps matches TRBD1 (6 bases). Germline V gene data show CDR1 as MNHEY and CDR2 as SVGAGI. With 6 bases removed from V and 3 bases from J, the gap between germline ends came to 12 bases. The CDR3 covers 13 residues. The CDR3 DNA sequence: TGTGCCAGCAGGGTTACGACAGGCTACGAGCAGTACTTC. This gives the protein CASRVTTGYEQYF.

Notes on this clone: This same CDR3 is encoded by further DNA sequences in the sample. The genes are TRBV2 and TRBJ2-3, with 7 nucleotides matching TRBD2. Germline-derived CDR1 and CDR2 are SNHLY and FYNNEI. The CDR3 is made up of 14 amino acids. V lost 6 bases, J lost 1 base, and 4 bases stayed unmatched. CDR3 sequence reads: CASRRGGGTDTQYF. The CDR3 region has the DNA TGTGCCAGCAGGCGCGGGGGTGGCACAGATACGCAGTATTTT. The entire variable domain, with the rest obtained from reference TRBV2 and TRBJ2-3, is as follows: EPEVTQTPSHQVTQMGQEVILRCVPISNHLYFYWYRQILGQKVEFLVSFYNNEISEKSEIFDDQFSVERPDGSNFTLKIRSTKLEDSAMYFCASRRGGGTDTQYFGPGTRLTVL.

V and J are TRBV28 and TRBJ2-2, with 10 bases lining up with TRBD1. Germline V gene lookup returns CDR1 MDHEN and CDR2 SYDVKM. The ends lost 7 bases at V and 6 bases at J; junction bases unmatched: 11. The CDR3 runs 16 residues. This chain's CDR3 is CASIMPGQGSAGELFF. The CDR3 DNA sequence: TGTGCCAGCATCATGCCGGGACAGGGGTCGGCCGGGGAGCTGTTTTTT.

The chain recombines TRBV6-1 with TRBJ2-2; no reliable D call. The CDR3 runs to 15 residues. CDR1 MNHNS and CDR2 SASEGT come from the germline V gene. With 7 bases removed from V and 1 base from J, the gap between germline ends came to 13 bases. The CDR3 region is CASIDDRRNTGELFF. CDR3 bases: TGTGCCAGCATCGACGACCGACGGAACACCGGGGAGCTGTTTTTT.

The gene calls are TRBV5-4 and TRBJ2-1, with 12 bases that match TRBD2. The germline V gene encodes CDR1 SGHNT and CDR2 YYREEE (reference sequence). The ends lost 4 bases at V and 6 bases at J; junction bases unmatched: 11. This CDR3 has 17 residues. Here the CDR3 DNA reads TGTGCCAGCAGCCACGGGGGCCTAGCGGGAGGGCTCAATGAGCAGTTCTTC. This sequence encodes CASSHGGLAGGLNEQFF. The entire variable domain, with the rest obtained from reference TRBV5-4 and TRBJ2-1, is as follows: ETGVTQSPTHLIKTRGQQVTLRCSSQSGHNTVSWYQQALGQGPQFIFQYYREEENGRGNFPPRFSGLQFPNYSSELNVNALELDDSALYLCASSHGGLAGGLNEQFFGPGTRLTVL.

Comments on this clone: Other DNA variants within this sample encode the same CDR3. V and J are TRBV18 and TRBJ2-3; D unresolved. Germline CDR1 is KGHSH and CDR2 is LQKENI. This CDR3 contains 11 residues. V gave up 5 bases and J gave up 4 bases, with 4 bases separating them. CDR3: CASSTSDTQYF. CDR3 DNA sequence: TGTGCCAGCTCAACTTCAGATACGCAGTATTTT. The full variable domain, its missing parts supplied by reference TRBV18 and TRBJ2-3, is NAGVMQNPRHLVRRRGQEARLRCSPMKGHSHVYWYRQLPEEGLKFMVYLQKENIIDESGMPKERFSAEFPKEGPSILRIQQVVRGDSAAYFCASSTSDTQYFGPGTRLTVL.

Regarding this clone: Other DNA sequences from this sample encode an identical CDR3 as well. The V call is TRBV30, the J call TRBJ2-3; 8 nucleotides agree with TRBD2. The V gene's germline CDR1 is GTSNPN and CDR2 SVGIG (reference sequence). CDR3 length: 14 residues. V lost 0 bases, J lost 4 bases, and 3 bases stayed unmatched. The CDR3 spells CAWSVTGGADTQYF. The CDR3 DNA is TGTGCCTGGAGTGTAACGGGGGGGGCAGATACGCAGTATTTT.

Of note for this clone: Other DNA sequences within the sample encode an identical CDR3. The CDR3, as DNA: TGCGCCAGCAGCAGTAGCACAGATACGCAGTATTTT. It codes for CASSSSTDTQYF. The chain joins TRBV5-1 to TRBJ2-3; D remains ambiguous. The ends were cut back, 4 bases at V and 0 bases at J, with 3 bases in the middle. The CDR3 runs to 12 residues. Germline lookup yields CDR1 SGHRS and CDR2 YFSETQ.

CDR3 in DNA: TGTGCCTGGGGGCTCAATGAGCAGTTCTTC. This gives the protein CAWGLNEQFF. The rearrangement links TRBV30 to TRBJ2-1, with no clear D. The germline V gene encodes CDR1 GTSNPN and CDR2 SVGIG (reference sequence). Trimming pared 5 bases from V and 6 bases from J, leaving 5 bases between. CDR3 length: 10 residues.

This chain connects TRBV5-1 to TRBJ1-4; 7 bases fit TRBD1. Germline trimming cut 1 base from V and 8 bases from J; bases unmatched to any gene: 11. The CDR3 is 16 amino acids. Germline V CDR1 and CDR2: SGHRS, YFSETQ. This chain's CDR3 is CASSLSGTAVGEKLFF. The CDR3, as DNA: TGCGCCAGCAGCTTGTCCGGGACAGCAGTGGGCGAAAAACTGTTTTTT.